The present T cell receptor beta chain was sequenced within a study of control samples from healthy donors and cancer patients (dated by TCRdb to 2020 to 2021). Receptor libraries were prepared by the immunoSEQ multiplex PCR assay. Drawn from immuneACCESS, this table holds only the in-frame rearrangements with V and J called that TCRdb kept. Clones are partly lost; checked studies trace under half to an unresolved V gene and leave the rest unexplained. The sample yields some 220,000 clones; 90% to 95% were counted once. The top ten clones comprise about 1.4% of the sample. Taken from cysteine to phenylalanine, the CDR3 has 13 residues. Only the CDR3 part of the read is kept: 39 bases, read in frame from the first base. V was cut back by 4 bases and J by 4 bases, leaving a gap of 8 bases between them. Per the germline V gene, SGHTA is the CDR1 and FQGNSA is the CDR2. Turning to this clone: Its antigen is still unknown. No base qualities exist here, and no much larger clone lies one base off it.

The receptor comes from a man aged 50-59 years in good health. The specimen was blood. The chain is made from TRBV7-2 and TRBJ2-4; TRBD2 is possibly the D segment (6 matching bases). Read as DNA, the sequence is TGTGCCAGCAGCTCGGGAGCGAAAAACATTCAGTACTTC. This sequence encodes CASSSGAKNIQYF. With the rest looked up from the reference TRBV7-2 and TRBJ2-4 genes rather than sequenced, the full variable domain is GAGVSQSPSNKVTEKGKDVELRCDPISGHTALYWYRQSLGQGLEFLIYFQGNSAPDKSGLPSDRFSAERTGGSVSTLTIQRTQQEDSAVYLCASSSGAKNIQYFGAGTRLSVL.